The clone carrying this T cell receptor beta chain occurred a few times. V lost 10 bases, J lost 2 bases, and 15 bases lay in between. The V gene's germline CDR1 is MNHEY and CDR2 SVGAGI. The CDR3 extends over 14 amino acids. Use of 60 Vbeta and 13 Jbeta primers characterized the PCR. Assay used: immunoSEQ multiplex PCR; TCRdb lists only in-frame clones, some missing. The sample yields approximately 100,000 clones, about 83% seen once. This entry belongs to a study of cytomegalovirus exposure and HLA in healthy donors. The material sequenced was PBMCs. This rearrangement joins TRBV6-5 to TRBJ1-5; D not resolved. This TCR was recovered from a man aged 60 to 69 in good health and CMV-seropositive. CDR3 sequence: CAIRPDFGNQPQHF. The CDR3 nucleotides are TGTGCCATACGGCCGGACTTTGGCAATCAGCCCCAGCATTTT.